This T cell receptor (beta chain) was documented in a study of vaccination and CD4 T cells after COVID-19. The wider study: The post-COVID sampling time was a median approximately 3.5 months after diagnosis, ranging from 35 to 161. Study-wide findings and caveats: Spike mono-reactive clones accounted for 304 of the 307 vaccine-specific clones found in convalescent patients.

As to this clonotype: Its antigen is still unknown.

The Oncomine TCR Beta short-read assay sequenced DNA from cultured CD4+ T cells. Using the QIAamp micro DNA kit, genomic DNA was extracted from the CD4+ T cells that had been cultured. One entry per CDR3 protein, called by TCRdb with MiXCR from the PCR reads. The sample contains approximately 15,000 distinct CDR3 sequences, around 60% of which appear only once. Indicated treatment: 10-day PBMC culture with coronavirus spike peptide pools or control peptides (ViraFEST assay). From germline, CDR1 is DFQATT and CDR2 SNEGSKA (reference sequence). Between the trimmed V and J ends, which lost 8 bases and 9 bases, there was a span of 15 bases. The CDR3 has 11 amino acids.

The chain links TRBV20-1 to TRBJ2-3, with D perhaps matching TRBD2 (5 bases). The TCR sequence derives from a human donor who had recovered from COVID-19. Material for sequencing was CD4+ T cells from blood, cultured in vitro. CDR3: CSTQRTGTQYF. In nucleotides, the CDR3 is TGCAGTACCCAGAGGACGGGGACGCAGTATTTT.